The rows below give T cell receptor beta chains drawn from one sample of a study of spatial heterogeneity in lung cancer. TCRdb reanalysed the 5' RACE reads using MiXCR and keeps one entry per CDR3 protein. In the table there are approximately 1,200 distinct CDR3 sequences, approximately 26% of which are singletons. The sample consisted of PBMCs, taken at follow-up. The receptors derive from a male donor with early-stage non-small cell lung cancer. Each CDR3 is given with its conserved first and last residue. Clone size is given for some rows only: seen once, a few or many times, or a class if the clone is expanded.

abundance	len	v_gene	j_gene	CDR3aa
medium-sized	12	TRBV7-9	TRBJ2-3	CASSFSGAGQYF
few	16	TRBV28	TRBJ2-1	CASSFGTRGFGNEQFF
.	16	TRBV5-1	TRBJ1-5	CASSLSGGGSNQPQHF
large	16	TRBV6-5	TRBJ2-1	CASSYPASGTDNEQFF
.	16	TRBV7-9	TRBJ2-3	CASSGPSGRTTDTQYF
large	13	TRBV27	TRBJ2-1	CASRRTGNYEQFF
medium-sized	15	TRBV6-6	TRBJ2-2	CASSTGTSGTGELFF
.	14	TRBV5-1	TRBJ2-1	CASSLAGGHNEQFF
large	16	TRBV27	TRBJ2-3	CASSSLSRGFTDTQYF
.	15	TRBV6-1	TRBJ1-4	CASSEPGNPNEKLFF
medium-sized	16	TRBV7-2	TRBJ2-1	CASSSRVRGIGNEQFF
large	18	TRBV5-5	TRBJ1-2	CASSSYSFRTGGDYGYTF
medium-sized	15	TRBV30	TRBJ2-1	CAWTRGESSYNEQFF
large	16	TRBV3-1	TRBJ2-4	CASSQVFALAKNIQYF
many	16	TRBV7-6	TRBJ2-1	CASSPRVREGNNEQFF
few	13	TRBV4-1	TRBJ2-1	CASSQSAGDEQFF
medium-sized	15	TRBV6-2/TRBV6-3	TRBJ1-1	CASSDPRTRRTEAFF
medium-sized	12	TRBV18	TRBJ2-7	CASSPSGDEQYF
.	15	TRBV29-1	TRBJ2-2	CSVHTPGVGTGELFF
large	18	TRBV11-2	TRBJ2-7	CASSLGDRFFASGSEQYF
.	18	TRBV6-6	TRBJ2-1	CASSATMGQGRGDNEQFF
.	16	TRBV12-3/TRBV12-4	TRBJ2-4	CASSLPTGIAKNIQYF
many	15	TRBV27	TRBJ2-1	CASSLPGEGYNEQFF
large	13	TRBV19	TRBJ2-5	CASSANFGETQYF
many	17	TRBV20-1	TRBJ2-1	CSARVPLAGAGFVEQFF
large	19	TRBV7-9	TRBJ2-1	CASSSRGLRDRAFQSEQFF
many	14	TRBV12-3/TRBV12-4	TRBJ2-7	CASSLAGGGDEQYF
few	16	TRBV7-8	TRBJ2-1	CASSPSGRAVYNEQFF
.	15	TRBV20-1	TRBJ2-1	CSVKSWPGDYNEQFF
.	15	TRBV24-1	TRBJ2-2	CATSDLDREAGELFF
large	16	TRBV5-1	TRBJ2-5	CASSLGPSSDQETQYF
.	17	TRBV15	TRBJ2-2	CATSSPRGQLGTGELFF
many	14	TRBV30	TRBJ2-3	CAWTKQGAADTQYF
once	14	TRBV2	TRBJ2-1	CASIPSGGGNEQFF
.	13	TRBV28	TRBJ2-7	CASSIRPRGEQYF
.	15	TRBV30	TRBJ2-1	CAWSAGRATYNEQFF
.	14	TRBV28	TRBJ2-5	CASGREAAQETQYF
few	17	TRBV7-9	TRBJ2-3	CASSSRPGLAGYDTQYF
large	13	TRBV6-2/TRBV6-3	TRBJ2-7	CASSYVGTYEQYF
few	15	TRBV4-3	TRBJ1-1	CASSQAGFTNTEAFF
.	16	TRBV7-2	TRBJ1-6	CASSLEGMLINSPLHF
once	13	TRBV11-2	TRBJ2-2	CASSLEGLGELFF
large	15	TRBV5-1	TRBJ2-1	CASSLGLAGGIEQFF
medium-sized	15	TRBV13	TRBJ2-2	CASSPRTASTGELFF
medium-sized	15	TRBV7-9	TRBJ2-3	CASSRTSGSTDTQYF
medium-sized	15	TRBV27	TRBJ1-5	CASSLSSWEDQPQHF